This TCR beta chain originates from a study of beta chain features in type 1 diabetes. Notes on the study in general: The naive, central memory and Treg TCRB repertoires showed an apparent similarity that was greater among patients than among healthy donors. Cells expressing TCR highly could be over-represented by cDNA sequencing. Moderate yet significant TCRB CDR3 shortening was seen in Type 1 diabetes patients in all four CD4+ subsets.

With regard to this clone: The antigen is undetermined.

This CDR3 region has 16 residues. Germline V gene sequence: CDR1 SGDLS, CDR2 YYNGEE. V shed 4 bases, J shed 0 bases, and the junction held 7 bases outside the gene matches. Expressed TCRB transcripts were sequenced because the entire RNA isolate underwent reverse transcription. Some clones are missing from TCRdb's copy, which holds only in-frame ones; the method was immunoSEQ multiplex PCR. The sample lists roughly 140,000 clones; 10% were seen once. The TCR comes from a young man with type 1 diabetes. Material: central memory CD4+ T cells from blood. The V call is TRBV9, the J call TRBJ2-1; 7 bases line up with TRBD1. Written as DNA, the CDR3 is TGTGCCAGCAGCAGCCGACAGGGCAGCTCCTACAATGAGCAGTTCTTC. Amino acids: CASSSRQGSSYNEQFF.